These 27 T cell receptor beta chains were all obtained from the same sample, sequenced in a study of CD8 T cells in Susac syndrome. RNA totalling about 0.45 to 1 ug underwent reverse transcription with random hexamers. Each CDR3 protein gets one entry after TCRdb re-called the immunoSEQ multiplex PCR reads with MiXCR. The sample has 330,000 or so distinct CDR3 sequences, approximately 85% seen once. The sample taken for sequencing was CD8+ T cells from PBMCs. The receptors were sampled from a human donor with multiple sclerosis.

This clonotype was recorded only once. The CDR3 coding sequence is TGTGCCACGGGGCGCTCTCCGGGGTCCAAAAACATTCAGTACTTC. It specifies CATGRSPGSKNIQYF. This chain joins TRBV10-3 and TRBJ2-4, with D perhaps being TRBD1 or TRBD2 (5 bases each). Trimming took off 10 bases at V and 2 bases at J, with 18 bases between the two ends. The CDR3 runs 15 residues. The germline V gene encodes CDR1 ENHRY and CDR2 SYGVKD.

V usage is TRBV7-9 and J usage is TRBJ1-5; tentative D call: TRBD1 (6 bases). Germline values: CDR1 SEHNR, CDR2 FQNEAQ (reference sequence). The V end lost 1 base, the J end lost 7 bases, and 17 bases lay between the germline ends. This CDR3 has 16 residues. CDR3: CASSLGGSGDSQPQHF. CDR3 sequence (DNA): TGTGCCAGCAGCTTAGGGGGATCAGGGGACTCGCAGCCCCAGCATTTT.

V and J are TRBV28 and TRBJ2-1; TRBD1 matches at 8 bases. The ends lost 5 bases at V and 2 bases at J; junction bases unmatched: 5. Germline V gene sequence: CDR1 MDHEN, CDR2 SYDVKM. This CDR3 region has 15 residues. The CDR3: CASSLGQGPYNEQFF. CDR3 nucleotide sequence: TGTGCCAGCAGTCTTGGACAGGGCCCCTACAATGAGCAGTTCTTC.

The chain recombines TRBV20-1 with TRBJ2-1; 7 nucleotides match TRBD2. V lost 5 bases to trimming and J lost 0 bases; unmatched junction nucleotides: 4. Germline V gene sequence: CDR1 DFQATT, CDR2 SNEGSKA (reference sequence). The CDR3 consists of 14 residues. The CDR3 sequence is CSAATSSSYNEQFF. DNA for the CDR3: TGCAGTGCTGCGACTAGCTCCTCCTACAATGAGCAGTTCTTC.

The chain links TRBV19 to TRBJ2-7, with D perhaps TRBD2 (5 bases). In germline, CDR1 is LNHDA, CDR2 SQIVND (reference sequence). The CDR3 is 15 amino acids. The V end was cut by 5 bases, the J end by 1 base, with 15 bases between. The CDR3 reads CASSETSGYSYEQYF. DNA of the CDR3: TGTGCCAGTAGTGAGACCAGCGGCTATTCCTACGAGCAGTACTTC.

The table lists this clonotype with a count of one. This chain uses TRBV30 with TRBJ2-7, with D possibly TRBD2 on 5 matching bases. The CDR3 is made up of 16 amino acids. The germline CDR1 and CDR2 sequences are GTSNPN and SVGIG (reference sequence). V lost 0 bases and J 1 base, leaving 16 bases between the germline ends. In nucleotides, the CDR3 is TGTGCCTGGAGTGTAATCGCTAGCAAGAAATCCTACGAGCAGTACTTC. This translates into CAWSVIASKKSYEQYF.

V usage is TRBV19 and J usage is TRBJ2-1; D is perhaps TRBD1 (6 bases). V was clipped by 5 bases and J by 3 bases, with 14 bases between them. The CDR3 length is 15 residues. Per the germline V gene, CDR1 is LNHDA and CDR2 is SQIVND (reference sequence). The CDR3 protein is CASSAIPQGYNEQFF. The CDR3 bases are TGTGCCAGTAGTGCCATCCCACAGGGCTACAATGAGCAGTTCTTC. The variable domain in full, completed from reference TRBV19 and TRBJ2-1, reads DGGITQSPKYLFRKEGQNVTLSCEQNLNHDAMYWYRQDPGQGLRLIYYSQIVNDFQKGDIAEGYSVSREKKESFPLTVTSAQKNPTAFYLCASSAIPQGYNEQFFGPGTRLTVL.

The CDR3, as DNA: TGTGCCAGCAGCAATCTAGCGGGAGGGCGCAATGAGCAGTTCTTC. Translated, it gives CASSNLAGGRNEQFF. J is TRBJ2-1 and V is TRBV11-2; TRBD2 aligns across 12 bases. The CDR3 runs 15 residues. Germline V gene sequence: CDR1 SGHAT, CDR2 FQNNGV. Unmatched junction bases numbered 5, after V lost 5 bases and J lost 6 bases. The full variable domain, with the rest looked up from reference TRBV11-2 and TRBJ2-1, is EAGVAQSPRYKIIEKRQSVAFWCNPISGHATLYWYQQILGQGPKLLIQFQNNGVVDDSQLPKDRFSAERLKGVDSTLKIQPAKLEDSAVYLCASSNLAGGRNEQFFGPGTRLTVL.

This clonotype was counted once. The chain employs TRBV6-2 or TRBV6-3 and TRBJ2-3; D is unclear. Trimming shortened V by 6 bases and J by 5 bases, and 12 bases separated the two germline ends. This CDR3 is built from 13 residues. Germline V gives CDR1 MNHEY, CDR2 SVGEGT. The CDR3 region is CASSHMFGDTQYF. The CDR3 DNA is TGTGCCAGCAGCCACATGTTTGGAGATACGCAGTATTTT.

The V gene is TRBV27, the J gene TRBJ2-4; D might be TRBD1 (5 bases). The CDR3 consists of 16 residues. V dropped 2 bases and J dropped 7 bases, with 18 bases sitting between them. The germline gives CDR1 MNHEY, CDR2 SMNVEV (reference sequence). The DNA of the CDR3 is TGTGCCAGCAGTTTACATAAACCAGACAGCTGGAACATTCAGTACTTC. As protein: CASSLHKPDSWNIQYF.

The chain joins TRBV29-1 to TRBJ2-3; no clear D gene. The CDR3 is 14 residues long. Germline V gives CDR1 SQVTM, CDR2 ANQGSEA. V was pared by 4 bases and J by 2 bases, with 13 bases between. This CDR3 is CSVGVPDNTDTQYF. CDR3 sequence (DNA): TGCAGCGTTGGAGTGCCAGACAACACAGATACGCAGTATTTT.

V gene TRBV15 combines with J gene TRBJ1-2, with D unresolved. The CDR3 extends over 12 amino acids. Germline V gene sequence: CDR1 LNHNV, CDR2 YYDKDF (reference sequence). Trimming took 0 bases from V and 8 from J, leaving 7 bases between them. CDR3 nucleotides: TGTGCCACCAGCAGAGAGGGAGACGGCTACACCTTC. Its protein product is CATSREGDGYTF.

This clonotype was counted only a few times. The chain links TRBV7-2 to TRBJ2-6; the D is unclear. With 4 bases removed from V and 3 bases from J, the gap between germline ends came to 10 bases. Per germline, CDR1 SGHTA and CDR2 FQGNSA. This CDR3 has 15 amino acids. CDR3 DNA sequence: TGTGCCAGCAGCTCCGGAGATGGTGGGGCCAACGTCCTGACTTTC. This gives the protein CASSSGDGGANVLTF.

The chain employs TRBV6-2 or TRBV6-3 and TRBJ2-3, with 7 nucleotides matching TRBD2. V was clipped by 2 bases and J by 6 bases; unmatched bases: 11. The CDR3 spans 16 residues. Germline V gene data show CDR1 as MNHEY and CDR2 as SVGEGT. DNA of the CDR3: TGTGCCAGCAGTTACCTCCTAGCGGTTCTAGTCGATACGCAGTATTTT. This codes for CASSYLLAVLVDTQYF.

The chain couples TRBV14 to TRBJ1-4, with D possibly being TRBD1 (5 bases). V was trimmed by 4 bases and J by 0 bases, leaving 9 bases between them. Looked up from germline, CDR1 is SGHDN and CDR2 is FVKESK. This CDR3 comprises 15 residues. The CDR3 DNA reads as TGTGCCAGCAGCCCGCGGGGGGCAACTAATGAAAAACTGTTTTTT. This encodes CASSPRGATNEKLFF.

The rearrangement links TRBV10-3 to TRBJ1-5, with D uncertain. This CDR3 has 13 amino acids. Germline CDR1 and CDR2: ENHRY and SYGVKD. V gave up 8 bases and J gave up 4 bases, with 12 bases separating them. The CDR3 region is CAIREGYNQPQHF. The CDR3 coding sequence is TGTGCCATCCGGGAAGGATATAATCAGCCCCAGCATTTT.

CDR3 nucleotides: TGCAGTGCTAGAGATTTGCGGACTAGCGGGCGGGCCGGGGAGCTGTTTTTT. Translating it yields CSARDLRTSGRAGELFF. This rearrangement joins TRBV20-1 to TRBJ2-2, with 11 bases that match TRBD2. The trim removed 0 bases at V and 6 bases at J, leaving 9 bases unmatched. This CDR3 is built from 17 residues. CDR1 is DFQATT and CDR2 is SNEGSKA in the germline V gene (reference sequence).

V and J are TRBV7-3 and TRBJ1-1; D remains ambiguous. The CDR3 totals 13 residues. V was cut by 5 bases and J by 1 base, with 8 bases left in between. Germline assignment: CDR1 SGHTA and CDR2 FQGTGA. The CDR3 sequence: CASSPMTNTEAFF. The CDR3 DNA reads TGTGCCAGCAGCCCCATGACGAACACTGAAGCTTTCTTT.

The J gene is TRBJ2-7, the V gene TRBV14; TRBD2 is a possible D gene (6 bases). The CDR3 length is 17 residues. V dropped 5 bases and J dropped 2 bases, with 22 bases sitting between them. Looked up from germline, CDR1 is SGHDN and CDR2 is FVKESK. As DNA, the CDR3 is TGTGCCAGCAGCAACCGGGACTTGAGTAAGTGGGCCTACGAGCAGTACTTC. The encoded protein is CASSNRDLSKWAYEQYF.

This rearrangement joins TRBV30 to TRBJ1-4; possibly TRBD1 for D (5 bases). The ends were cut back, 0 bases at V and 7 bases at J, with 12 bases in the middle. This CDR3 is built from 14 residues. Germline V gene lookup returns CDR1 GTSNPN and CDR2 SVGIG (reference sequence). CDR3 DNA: TGTGCCTGGAGTGTAGACAGCTTGGCTGAAAAACTGTTTTTT. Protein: CAWSVDSLAEKLFF.

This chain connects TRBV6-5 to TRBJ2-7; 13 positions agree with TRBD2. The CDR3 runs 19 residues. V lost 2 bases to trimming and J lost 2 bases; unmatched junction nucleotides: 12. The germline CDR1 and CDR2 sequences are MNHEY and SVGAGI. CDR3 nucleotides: TGTGCCAGCAGTTACGGGAGCCTAGGACTAGCGGGAGCCACCTACGAGCAGTACTTC. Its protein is CASSYGSLGLAGATYEQYF.

The CDR3 loop is CATGTSGGPSEQYF. DNA of the CDR3: TGTGCCACCGGGACTAGCGGGGGACCTAGCGAGCAGTACTTC. The chain has TRBV24-1 and TRBJ2-7, with TRBD2 matching over 14 bases. The CDR3 contains 14 residues. Germline assignment: CDR1 KGHDR and CDR2 SFDVKD. J gave up 6 bases and V 9 bases, and 6 bases lay outside the gene matches.

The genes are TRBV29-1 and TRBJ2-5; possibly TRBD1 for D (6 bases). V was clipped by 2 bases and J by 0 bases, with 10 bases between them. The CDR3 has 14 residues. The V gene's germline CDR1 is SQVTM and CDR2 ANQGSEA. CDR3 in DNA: TGCAGCGTTGAATGGGGGCTTTACCAAGAGACCCAGTACTTC. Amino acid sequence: CSVEWGLYQETQYF.

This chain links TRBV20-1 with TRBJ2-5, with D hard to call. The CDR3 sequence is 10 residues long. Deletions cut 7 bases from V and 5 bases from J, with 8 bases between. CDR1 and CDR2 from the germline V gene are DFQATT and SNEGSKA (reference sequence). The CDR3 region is CSVTRETQYF. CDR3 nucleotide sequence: TGCAGTGTTACTCGGGAGACCCAGTACTTC.

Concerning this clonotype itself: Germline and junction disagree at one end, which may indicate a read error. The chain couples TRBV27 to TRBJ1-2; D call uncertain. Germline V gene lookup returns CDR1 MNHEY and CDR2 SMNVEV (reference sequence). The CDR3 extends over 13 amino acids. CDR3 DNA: TGTGTCAGCAGTTTAGGCGGAATCTATGGCTACACCTTC. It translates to CVSSLGGIYGYTF.

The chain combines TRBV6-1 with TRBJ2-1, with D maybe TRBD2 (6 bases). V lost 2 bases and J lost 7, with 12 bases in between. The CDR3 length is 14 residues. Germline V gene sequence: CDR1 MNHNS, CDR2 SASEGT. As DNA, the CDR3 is TGTGCCAGCAGTGAAATTAGGGACTTTAATGAGCAGTTCTTC. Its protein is CASSEIRDFNEQFF.

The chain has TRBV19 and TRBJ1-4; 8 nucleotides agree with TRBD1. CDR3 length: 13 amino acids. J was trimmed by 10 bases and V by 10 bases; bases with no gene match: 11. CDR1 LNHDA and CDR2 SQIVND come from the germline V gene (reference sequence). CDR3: CATADRDFVKLFF. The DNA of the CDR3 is TGTGCCACCGCGGACAGGGATTTTGTAAAACTGTTTTTT.